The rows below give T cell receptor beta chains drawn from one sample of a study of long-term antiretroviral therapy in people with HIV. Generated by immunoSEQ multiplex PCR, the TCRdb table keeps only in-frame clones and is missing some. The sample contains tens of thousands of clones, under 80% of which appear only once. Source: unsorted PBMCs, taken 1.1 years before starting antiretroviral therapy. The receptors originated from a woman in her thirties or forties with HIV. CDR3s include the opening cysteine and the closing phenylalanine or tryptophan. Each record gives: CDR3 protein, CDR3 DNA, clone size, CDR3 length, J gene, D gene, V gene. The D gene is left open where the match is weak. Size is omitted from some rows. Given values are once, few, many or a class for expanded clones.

CDR3 protein: CASSQNTGVNYGYTF
CDR3 DNA: TGTGCCAGCTCACAAAATACAGGAGTGAACTATGGCTACACCTTC
clone size: once
CDR3 length: 15
J gene: TRBJ1-2
D gene: -
V gene: TRBV18

CDR3 protein: CASIGTGLNTEAFF
CDR3 DNA: TGCGCCAGCATCGGGACAGGGCTGAACACTGAAGCTTTCTTT
clone size: medium-sized
CDR3 length: 14
J gene: TRBJ1-1
D gene: TRBD1
V gene: TRBV10-2

CDR3 protein: CASSFEGLGTEAFF
CDR3 DNA: TGTGCCAGCAGCTTTGAGGGACTGGGGACTGAAGCTTTCTTT
clone size: once
CDR3 length: 14
J gene: TRBJ1-1
D gene: -
V gene: TRBV5-6

CDR3 protein: CASSEGRGETEAFF
CDR3 DNA: TGTGCCAGCAGTGAAGGCAGGGGTGAAACTGAAGCTTTCTTT
clone size: -
CDR3 length: 14
J gene: TRBJ1-1
D gene: -
V gene: TRBV6-1

CDR3 protein: CASSPTGAWDEAQHF
CDR3 DNA: TGTGCCAGCTCGCCTACAGGGGCATGGGATGAGGCCCAGCATTTT
clone size: -
CDR3 length: 15
J gene: TRBJ1-5
D gene: TRBD1
V gene: TRBV18

CDR3 protein: CASSFGVATDTQYF
CDR3 DNA: TGTGCCAGCAGCTTTGGGGTTGCCACAGATACGCAGTATTTT
clone size: -
CDR3 length: 14
J gene: TRBJ2-3
D gene: -
V gene: TRBV7-9

CDR3 protein: CASSIVASGANVLTF
CDR3 DNA: TGTGCCAGTAGTATAGTAGCATCCGGGGCCAACGTCCTGACTTTC
clone size: -
CDR3 length: 15
J gene: TRBJ2-6
D gene: -
V gene: TRBV19

CDR3 protein: CASSDPGSSGNTIYF
CDR3 DNA: TGTGCCAGCAGTGATCCCGGGTCCTCTGGAAACACCATATATTTT
clone size: -
CDR3 length: 15
J gene: TRBJ1-3
D gene: -
V gene: TRBV25-1

CDR3 protein: CASSTLRQGSTGELFF
CDR3 DNA: TGTGCCAGTAGTACTCTCAGACAGGGTTCCACCGGGGAGCTGTTTTTT
clone size: -
CDR3 length: 16
J gene: TRBJ2-2
D gene: TRBD1
V gene: TRBV19

CDR3 protein: CASSYGRSYNEQFF
CDR3 DNA: TGTGCCAGCAGTTACGGCCGCTCCTACAATGAGCAGTTCTTC
clone size: -
CDR3 length: 14
J gene: TRBJ2-1
D gene: -
V gene: TRBV6-5

CDR3 protein: CASSRGLAGVVGEQFF
CDR3 DNA: TGTGCCAGCAGCCGCGGACTAGCGGGAGTGGTGGGTGAGCAGTTCTTC
clone size: once
CDR3 length: 16
J gene: TRBJ2-1
D gene: TRBD2
V gene: TRBV14

CDR3 protein: CASSLDSDTQYF
CDR3 DNA: TGTGCCAGCAGTCTAGACTCAGATACGCAGTATTTT
clone size: few
CDR3 length: 12
J gene: TRBJ2-3
D gene: -
V gene: TRBV14

CDR3 protein: CASSEARAYEQYF
CDR3 DNA: TGTGCCAGCAGTGAAGCGCGCGCGTACGAGCAGTACTTC
clone size: -
CDR3 length: 13
J gene: TRBJ2-7
D gene: -
V gene: TRBV6-1

CDR3 protein: CSVGRVQQYF
CDR3 DNA: TGCAGTGTCGGGAGGGTCCAGCAGTACTTC
clone size: once
CDR3 length: 10
J gene: TRBJ2-7
D gene: TRBD2
V gene: TRBV20-1

CDR3 protein: CASSVTGTITDTQYF
CDR3 DNA: TGTGCCAGCAGCGTCACCGGGACTATCACAGATACGCAGTATTTT
clone size: -
CDR3 length: 15
J gene: TRBJ2-3
D gene: TRBD2
V gene: TRBV9

CDR3 protein: CASSDPSGDREILNIQYF
CDR3 DNA: TGTGCCAGCAGCGACCCTTCCGGGGACAGGGAAATATTAAACATTCAGTACTTC
clone size: -
CDR3 length: 18
J gene: TRBJ2-4
D gene: TRBD1
V gene: TRBV9

CDR3 protein: CAWSEGGQTKNIQYF
CDR3 DNA: TGTGCCTGGAGTGAAGGGGGCCAGACCAAAAACATTCAGTACTTC
clone size: -
CDR3 length: 15
J gene: TRBJ2-4
D gene: TRBD1
V gene: TRBV30

CDR3 protein: CASSPGQGGNSPLHF
CDR3 DNA: TGCGCCAGCAGCCCCGGACAGGGTGGGAATTCACCCCTCCACTTT
clone size: -
CDR3 length: 15
J gene: TRBJ1-6
D gene: TRBD1
V gene: TRBV5-1

CDR3 protein: CAISVGQGRDEQYF
CDR3 DNA: TGTGCCATCAGTGTAGGGCAGGGGCGCGACGAGCAGTACTTC
clone size: -
CDR3 length: 14
J gene: TRBJ2-7
D gene: -
V gene: TRBV10-3

CDR3 protein: CASRDRGDQPQHF
CDR3 DNA: TGTGCCAGCCGGGACAGGGGGGATCAGCCCCAGCATTTT
clone size: few
CDR3 length: 13
J gene: TRBJ1-5
D gene: TRBD1
V gene: TRBV6-6

CDR3 protein: CASSFGDNNQPQHF
CDR3 DNA: TGCGCCAGCAGCTTCGGAGACAACAATCAGCCCCAGCATTTT
clone size: few
CDR3 length: 14
J gene: TRBJ1-5
D gene: -
V gene: TRBV5-1

CDR3 protein: CASRTNGRNQPQHF
CDR3 DNA: TGTGCCAGCAGAACAAACGGGCGCAATCAGCCCCAGCATTTT
clone size: -
CDR3 length: 14
J gene: TRBJ1-5
D gene: -
V gene: TRBV6-5

CDR3 protein: CASKGDLSYEQYF
CDR3 DNA: TGCGCCAGCAAGGGGGACCTCTCCTACGAGCAGTACTTC
clone size: -
CDR3 length: 13
J gene: TRBJ2-7
D gene: -
V gene: TRBV10-2

CDR3 protein: CAWSEGGGDGYTF
CDR3 DNA: TGTGCCTGGAGCGAGGGAGGGGGCGACGGCTACACCTTC
clone size: few
CDR3 length: 13
J gene: TRBJ1-2
D gene: TRBD1
V gene: TRBV30

CDR3 protein: CASSETDGPGDTQYF
CDR3 DNA: TGTGCCAGCAGTGAAACTGACGGGCCAGGGGATACGCAGTATTTT
clone size: -
CDR3 length: 15
J gene: TRBJ2-3
D gene: -
V gene: TRBV25-1

CDR3 protein: CASSLNPGKLSSYEQYF
CDR3 DNA: TGTGCCAGCAGCCTTAACCCAGGGAAACTGAGCTCCTACGAGCAGTACTTC
clone size: -
CDR3 length: 17
J gene: TRBJ2-7
D gene: -
V gene: TRBV5-6

CDR3 protein: CASSPGGGGTDTQYF
CDR3 DNA: TGCGCCAGCAGCCCTGGGGGAGGAGGCACAGATACGCAGTATTTT
clone size: -
CDR3 length: 15
J gene: TRBJ2-3
D gene: -
V gene: TRBV5-1

CDR3 protein: CASSPQGDEQYF
CDR3 DNA: TGTGCCAGCTCACCACAGGGAGACGAGCAGTACTTC
clone size: -
CDR3 length: 12
J gene: TRBJ2-7
D gene: -
V gene: TRBV18

CDR3 protein: CASSLAGGGVDGYTF
CDR3 DNA: TGTGCCAGCAGCTTAGCGGGGGGTGGGGTTGATGGCTACACCTTC
clone size: -
CDR3 length: 15
J gene: TRBJ1-2
D gene: -
V gene: TRBV7-6

CDR3 protein: CASSARTYEQFF
CDR3 DNA: TGTGCCAGCAGCGCCAGAACGTATGAGCAGTTCTTC
clone size: -
CDR3 length: 12
J gene: TRBJ2-1
D gene: -
V gene: TRBV9

CDR3 protein: CASSSRGRRDQYF
CDR3 DNA: TGTGCCAGTAGTTCGAGGGGGAGGAGGGACCAGTACTTC
clone size: once
CDR3 length: 13
J gene: TRBJ2-5
D gene: -
V gene: TRBV19

CDR3 protein: CASSDSGSFLNEQFF
CDR3 DNA: TGTGCCAGCAGCGATAGCGGGAGCTTCCTTAATGAGCAGTTCTTC
clone size: -
CDR3 length: 15
J gene: TRBJ2-1
D gene: TRBD2
V gene: TRBV9

CDR3 protein: CATRFEVLDTEAFF
CDR3 DNA: TGTGCCACCAGGTTCGAGGTCTTGGACACTGAAGCTTTCTTT
clone size: -
CDR3 length: 14
J gene: TRBJ1-1
D gene: -
V gene: TRBV15

CDR3 protein: CASSLVVSEAFF
CDR3 DNA: TGTGCCAGCAGCTTAGTGGTTTCTGAAGCTTTCTTT
clone size: -
CDR3 length: 12
J gene: TRBJ1-1
D gene: -
V gene: TRBV7-8

CDR3 protein: CASSLLGATNNEQFF
CDR3 DNA: TGTGCCAGCAGCTTATTGGGAGCAACAAACAATGAGCAGTTCTTC
clone size: -
CDR3 length: 15
J gene: TRBJ2-1
D gene: -
V gene: TRBV7-9

CDR3 protein: CASSLWAGEVEQYF
CDR3 DNA: TGTGCCAGCAGTTTGTGGGCAGGGGAGGTCGAGCAGTACTTC
clone size: -
CDR3 length: 14
J gene: TRBJ2-7
D gene: -
V gene: TRBV27

CDR3 protein: CASSLGTTLTRTQYF
CDR3 DNA: TGTGCCAGCAGCTTAGGTACAACTTTAACACGTACGCAGTATTTT
clone size: -
CDR3 length: 15
J gene: TRBJ2-3
D gene: -
V gene: TRBV7-2

CDR3 protein: CASSTDRLNYGYTF
CDR3 DNA: TGTGCCAGCAGCACGGACAGGCTGAACTATGGCTACACCTTC
clone size: -
CDR3 length: 14
J gene: TRBJ1-2
D gene: TRBD1
V gene: TRBV5-6

CDR3 protein: CASSEAGRNTEAFF
CDR3 DNA: TGTGCCAGCAGCGAAGCCGGGAGGAACACTGAAGCTTTCTTT
clone size: -
CDR3 length: 14
J gene: TRBJ1-1
D gene: -
V gene: TRBV7-9

CDR3 protein: CASSQVVGNTEAFF
CDR3 DNA: TGTGCCAGCAGCCAAGTGGTAGGAAACACTGAAGCTTTCTTT
clone size: -
CDR3 length: 14
J gene: TRBJ1-1
D gene: -
V gene: TRBV4-2

CDR3 protein: CASSLSSGSTEQFF
CDR3 DNA: TGTGCCAGCAGTTTATCTAGCGGGAGTACTGAGCAGTTCTTC
clone size: once
CDR3 length: 14
J gene: TRBJ2-1
D gene: TRBD2
V gene: TRBV27

CDR3 protein: CASRELAGEYEQYF
CDR3 DNA: TGTGCCAGCAGAGAACTAGCGGGGGAGTACGAGCAGTACTTC
clone size: -
CDR3 length: 14
J gene: TRBJ2-7
D gene: TRBD2
V gene: TRBV6-1

CDR3 protein: CASSGASGNEQFF
CDR3 DNA: TGTGCCAGCAGTGGTGCTAGCGGGAATGAGCAGTTCTTC
clone size: -
CDR3 length: 13
J gene: TRBJ2-1
D gene: TRBD2
V gene: TRBV6-5

CDR3 protein: CASTAGQGAVREQFF
CDR3 DNA: TGTGCCAGTACCGCGGGACAGGGGGCCGTGAGGGAGCAGTTCTTC
clone size: -
CDR3 length: 15
J gene: TRBJ2-1
D gene: TRBD1
V gene: TRBV19

CDR3 protein: CASSPSSTDTQYF
CDR3 DNA: TGTGCCAGCAGCCCATCTAGCACAGATACGCAGTATTTT
clone size: -
CDR3 length: 13
J gene: TRBJ2-3
D gene: -
V gene: TRBV7-9

CDR3 protein: CASSERVNGYTF
CDR3 DNA: TGCGCCAGCAGTGAGAGGGTCAACGGCTACACCTTC
clone size: -
CDR3 length: 12
J gene: TRBJ1-2
D gene: -
V gene: TRBV10-2

CDR3 protein: CASSQYGGWSEAFF
CDR3 DNA: TGTGCCAGCAGCCAGTACGGAGGCTGGAGTGAAGCTTTCTTT
clone size: once
CDR3 length: 14
J gene: TRBJ1-1
D gene: -
V gene: TRBV7-8

CDR3 protein: CASSPPTGTGGYEQYF
CDR3 DNA: TGTGCCAGCAGTCCCCCGACCGGGACAGGGGGCTACGAGCAGTACTTC
clone size: -
CDR3 length: 16
J gene: TRBJ2-7
D gene: TRBD1
V gene: TRBV7-9

CDR3 protein: CASSPPEDGTPVYNEQFF
CDR3 DNA: TGTGCCAGCAGCCCACCCGAGGACGGGACACCTGTTTACAATGAGCAGTTCTTC
clone size: -
CDR3 length: 18
J gene: TRBJ2-1
D gene: -
V gene: TRBV7-9

CDR3 protein: CASSLGLASREQYF
CDR3 DNA: TGTGCCAGCAGCTTAGGGCTAGCCTCTAGAGAGCAGTACTTC
clone size: -
CDR3 length: 14
J gene: TRBJ2-7
D gene: -
V gene: TRBV11-2

CDR3 protein: CASSLTGGYGYTF
CDR3 DNA: TGTGCCAGCAGTTTAACAGGGGGCTATGGCTACACCTTC
clone size: -
CDR3 length: 13
J gene: TRBJ1-2
D gene: TRBD1
V gene: TRBV27

CDR3 protein: CASSGGITANTEAFF
CDR3 DNA: TGTGCCAGTAGTGGGGGAATAACAGCGAACACTGAAGCTTTCTTT
clone size: -
CDR3 length: 15
J gene: TRBJ1-1
D gene: -
V gene: TRBV19

CDR3 protein: CASSTLSGTSIYEQYF
CDR3 DNA: TGTGCCAGCAGTACCCTGTCCGGGACTAGCATCTACGAGCAGTACTTC
clone size: -
CDR3 length: 16
J gene: TRBJ2-7
D gene: TRBD2
V gene: TRBV27

CDR3 protein: CASSQGGQHRSYNEQFF
CDR3 DNA: TGTGCCAGCAGCCAAGGGGGCCAGCATCGCTCCTACAATGAGCAGTTCTTC
clone size: -
CDR3 length: 17
J gene: TRBJ2-1
D gene: -
V gene: TRBV14

CDR3 protein: CASGTGVSYNEQFF
CDR3 DNA: TGTGCCAGCGGGACAGGGGTTTCCTACAATGAGCAGTTCTTC
clone size: few
CDR3 length: 14
J gene: TRBJ2-1
D gene: TRBD1
V gene: TRBV7-9

CDR3 protein: CASSLPGAYGYTF
CDR3 DNA: TGTGCCAGTAGTCTCCCAGGGGCCTATGGCTACACCTTC
clone size: -
CDR3 length: 13
J gene: TRBJ1-2
D gene: -
V gene: TRBV19

CDR3 protein: CASSPRTGSLTEAFF
CDR3 DNA: TGTGCCAGCAGCCCACGGACAGGTAGTCTCACTGAAGCTTTCTTT
clone size: -
CDR3 length: 15
J gene: TRBJ1-1
D gene: TRBD1
V gene: TRBV13

CDR3 protein: CASGPGQGLGVDQPQHF
CDR3 DNA: TGTGCTAGTGGCCCGGGACAGGGGTTAGGGGTGGATCAGCCCCAGCATTTT
clone size: -
CDR3 length: 17
J gene: TRBJ1-5
D gene: TRBD1
V gene: TRBV12-5

CDR3 protein: CASSFDPGLASVSYEQYF
CDR3 DNA: TGTGCCAGCAGCTTCGATCCGGGACTAGCGTCCGTCTCCTACGAGCAGTACTTC
clone size: -
CDR3 length: 18
J gene: TRBJ2-7
D gene: TRBD2
V gene: TRBV7-2

CDR3 protein: CASSPLASTDTQYF
CDR3 DNA: TGTGCCAGCTCACCATTAGCGAGCACAGATACGCAGTATTTT
clone size: -
CDR3 length: 14
J gene: TRBJ2-3
D gene: -
V gene: TRBV18